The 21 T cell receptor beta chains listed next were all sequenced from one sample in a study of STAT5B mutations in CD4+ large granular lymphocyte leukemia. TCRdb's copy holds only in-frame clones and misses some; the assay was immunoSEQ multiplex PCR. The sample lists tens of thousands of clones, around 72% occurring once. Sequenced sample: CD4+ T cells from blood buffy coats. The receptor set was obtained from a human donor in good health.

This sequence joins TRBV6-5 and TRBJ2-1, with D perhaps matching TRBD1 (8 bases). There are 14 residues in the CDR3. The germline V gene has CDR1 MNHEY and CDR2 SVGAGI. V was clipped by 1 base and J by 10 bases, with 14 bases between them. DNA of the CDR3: TGTGCCAGCAGTTACTACGGACAGGGAGGGGAGCAGTTCTTC. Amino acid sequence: CASSYYGQGGEQFF.

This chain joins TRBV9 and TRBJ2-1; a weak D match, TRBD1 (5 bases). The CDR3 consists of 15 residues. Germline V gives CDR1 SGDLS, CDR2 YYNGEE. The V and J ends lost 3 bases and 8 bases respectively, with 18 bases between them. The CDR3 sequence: CASSALGARWDEQFF. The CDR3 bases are TGTGCCAGCAGCGCGCTAGGGGCCCGGTGGGATGAGCAGTTCTTC.

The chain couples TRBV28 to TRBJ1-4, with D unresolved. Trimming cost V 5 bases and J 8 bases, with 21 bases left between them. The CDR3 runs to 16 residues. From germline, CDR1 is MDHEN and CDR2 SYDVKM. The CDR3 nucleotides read TGTGCCAGCAGTAGTCTTGGTGCCAATGGGATAGAAAAACTGTTTTTT. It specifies CASSSLGANGIEKLFF.

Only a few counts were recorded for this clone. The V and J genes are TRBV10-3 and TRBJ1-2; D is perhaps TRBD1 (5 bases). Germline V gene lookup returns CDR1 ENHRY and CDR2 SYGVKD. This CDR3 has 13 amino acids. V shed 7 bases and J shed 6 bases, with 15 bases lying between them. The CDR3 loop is CAITPGPLDGYTF. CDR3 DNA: TGTGCCATCACCCCAGGGCCTCTGGATGGCTACACCTTC.

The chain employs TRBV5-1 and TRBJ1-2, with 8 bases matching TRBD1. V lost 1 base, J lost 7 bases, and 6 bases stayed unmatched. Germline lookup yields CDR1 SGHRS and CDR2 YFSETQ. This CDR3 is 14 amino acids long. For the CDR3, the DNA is TGCGCCAGCAGCTTGACAGGGGGAAAGCGTGGCTACACCTTC. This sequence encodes CASSLTGGKRGYTF.

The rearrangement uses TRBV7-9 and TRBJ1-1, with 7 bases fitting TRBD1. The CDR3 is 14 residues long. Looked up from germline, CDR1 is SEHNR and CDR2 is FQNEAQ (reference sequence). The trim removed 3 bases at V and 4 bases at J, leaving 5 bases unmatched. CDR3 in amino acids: CASSFRGVGTEAFF. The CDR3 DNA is TGTGCCAGCAGCTTCAGGGGGGTTGGCACTGAAGCTTTCTTT.

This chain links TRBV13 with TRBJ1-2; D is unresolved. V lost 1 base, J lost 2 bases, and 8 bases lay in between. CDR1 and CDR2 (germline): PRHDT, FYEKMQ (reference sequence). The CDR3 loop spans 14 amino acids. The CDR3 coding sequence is TGTGCCAGCAGCTTAGAGGGCAGAAACTATGGCTACACCTTC. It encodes CASSLEGRNYGYTF. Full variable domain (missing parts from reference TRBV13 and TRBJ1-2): AAGVIQSPRHLIKEKRETATLKCYPIPRHDTVYWYQQGPGQDPQFLISFYEKMQSDKGSIPDRFSAQQFSDYHSELNMSSLELGDSALYFCASSLEGRNYGYTFGSGTRLTVV.

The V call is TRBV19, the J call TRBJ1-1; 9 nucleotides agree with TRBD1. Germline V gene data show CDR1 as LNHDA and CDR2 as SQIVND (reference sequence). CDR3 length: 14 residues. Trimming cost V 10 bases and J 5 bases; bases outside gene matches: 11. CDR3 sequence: CATSQQGAGTEAFF. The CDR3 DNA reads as TGTGCCACCTCCCAACAGGGGGCGGGAACTGAAGCTTTCTTT. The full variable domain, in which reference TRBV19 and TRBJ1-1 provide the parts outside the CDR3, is DGGITQSPKYLFRKEGQNVTLSCEQNLNHDAMYWYRQDPGQGLRLIYYSQIVNDFQKGDIAEGYSVSREKKESFPLTVTSAQKNPTAFYLCATSQQGAGTEAFFGQGTRLTVV.

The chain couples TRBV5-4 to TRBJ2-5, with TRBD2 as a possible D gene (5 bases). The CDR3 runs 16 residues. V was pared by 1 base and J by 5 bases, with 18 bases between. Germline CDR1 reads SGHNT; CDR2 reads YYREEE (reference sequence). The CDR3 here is CASSLTTGGSRETQYF. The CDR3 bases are TGTGCCAGCAGCTTGACAACCGGCGGGTCCCGCGAGACCCAGTACTTC.

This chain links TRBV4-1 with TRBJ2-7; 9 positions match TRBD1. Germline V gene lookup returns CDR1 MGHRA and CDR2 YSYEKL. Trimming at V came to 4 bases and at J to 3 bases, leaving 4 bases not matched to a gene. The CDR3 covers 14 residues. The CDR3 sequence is CASSPRQGGYEQYF. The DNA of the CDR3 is TGCGCCAGCAGCCCCCGACAGGGGGGCTACGAGCAGTACTTC.

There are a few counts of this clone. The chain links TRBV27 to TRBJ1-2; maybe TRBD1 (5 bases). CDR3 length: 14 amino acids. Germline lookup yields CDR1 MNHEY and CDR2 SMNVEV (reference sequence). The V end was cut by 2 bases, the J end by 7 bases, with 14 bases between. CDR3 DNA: TGTGCCAGCAGTTTAGACCCCGACGGGGGTGGCTACACCTTC. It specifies CASSLDPDGGGYTF.

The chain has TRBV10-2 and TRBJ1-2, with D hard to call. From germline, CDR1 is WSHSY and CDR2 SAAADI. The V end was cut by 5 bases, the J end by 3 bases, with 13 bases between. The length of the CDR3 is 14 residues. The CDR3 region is CASSRPGSYYGYTF. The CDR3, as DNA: TGCGCCAGCAGTAGGCCGGGATCATACTATGGCTACACCTTC.

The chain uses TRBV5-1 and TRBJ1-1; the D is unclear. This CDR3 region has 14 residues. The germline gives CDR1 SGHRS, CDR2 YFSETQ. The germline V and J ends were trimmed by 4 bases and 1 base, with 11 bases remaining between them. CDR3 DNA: TGCGCCAGCAGCGTGGACGGAAGGAACACTGAAGCTTTCTTT. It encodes CASSVDGRNTEAFF.

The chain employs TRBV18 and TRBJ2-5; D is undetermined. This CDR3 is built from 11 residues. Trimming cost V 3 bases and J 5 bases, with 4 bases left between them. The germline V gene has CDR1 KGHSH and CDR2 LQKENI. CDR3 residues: CASSPDETQYF. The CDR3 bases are TGTGCCAGCTCACCGGACGAGACCCAGTACTTC.

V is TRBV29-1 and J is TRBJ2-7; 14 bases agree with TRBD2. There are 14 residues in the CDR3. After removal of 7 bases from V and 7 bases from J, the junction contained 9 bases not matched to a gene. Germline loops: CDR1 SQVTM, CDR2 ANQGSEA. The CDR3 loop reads CSATTSGGVGEQYF. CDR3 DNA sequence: TGCAGCGCCACGACTAGCGGGGGGGTCGGGGAGCAGTACTTC.

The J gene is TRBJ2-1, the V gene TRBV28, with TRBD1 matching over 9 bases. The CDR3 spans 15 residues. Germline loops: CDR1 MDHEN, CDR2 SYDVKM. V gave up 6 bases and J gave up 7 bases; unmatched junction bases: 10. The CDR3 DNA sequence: TGTGCCAGCAGCCAAACAGGACAGGGGTGGAATGAGCAGTTCTTC. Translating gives CASSQTGQGWNEQFF.

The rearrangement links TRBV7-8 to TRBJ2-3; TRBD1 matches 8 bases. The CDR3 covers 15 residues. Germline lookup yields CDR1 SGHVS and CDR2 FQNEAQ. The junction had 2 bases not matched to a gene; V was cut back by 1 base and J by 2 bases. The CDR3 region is CASSLGTGTTDTQYF. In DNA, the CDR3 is TGTGCCAGCAGCTTAGGGACAGGGACCACAGATACGCAGTATTTT. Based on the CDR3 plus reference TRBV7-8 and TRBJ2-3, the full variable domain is GAGVSQSPRYKVAKRGQDVALRCDPISGHVSLFWYQQALGQGPEFLTYFQNEAQLDKSGLPSDRFFAERPEGSVSTLKIQRTQQEDSAVYLCASSLGTGTTDTQYFGPGTRLTVL.

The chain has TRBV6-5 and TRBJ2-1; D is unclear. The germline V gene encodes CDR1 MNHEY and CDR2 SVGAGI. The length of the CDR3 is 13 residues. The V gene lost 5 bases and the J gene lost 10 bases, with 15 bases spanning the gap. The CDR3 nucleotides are TGTGCCAGCAGTCGTGAAGTCCGCGTAGAGCAGTTCTTC. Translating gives CASSREVRVEQFF.

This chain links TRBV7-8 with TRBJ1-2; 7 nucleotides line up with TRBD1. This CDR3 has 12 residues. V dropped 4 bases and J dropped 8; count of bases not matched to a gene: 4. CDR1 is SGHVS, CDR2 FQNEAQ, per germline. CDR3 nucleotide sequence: TGTGCCAGCAGCTGGGACAGACGAGGCTACACCTTC. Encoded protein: CASSWDRRGYTF.

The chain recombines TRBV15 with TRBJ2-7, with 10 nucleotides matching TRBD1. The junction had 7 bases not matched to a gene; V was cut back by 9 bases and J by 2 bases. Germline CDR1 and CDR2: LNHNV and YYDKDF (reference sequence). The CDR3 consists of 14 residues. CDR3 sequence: CATCRDRGPYEQYF. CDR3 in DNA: TGTGCCACTTGCCGGGACAGGGGACCCTACGAGCAGTACTTC.

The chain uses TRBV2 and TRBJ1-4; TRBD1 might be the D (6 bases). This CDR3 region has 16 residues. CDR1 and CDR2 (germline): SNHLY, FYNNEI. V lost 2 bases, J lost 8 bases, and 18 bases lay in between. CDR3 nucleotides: TGTGCCAGCAGTGAAAAGGGGGTCAGGGGTGGGGAAAAACTGTTTTTT. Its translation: CASSEKGVRGGEKLFF. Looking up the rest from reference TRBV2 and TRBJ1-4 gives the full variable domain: EPEVTQTPSHQVTQMGQEVILRCVPISNHLYFYWYRQILGQKVEFLVSFYNNEISEKSEIFDDQFSVERPDGSNFTLKIRSTKLEDSAMYFCASSEKGVRGGEKLFFGSGTQLSVL.